The T cell receptor beta chain described here comes from a study of T cells in Graves' hyperthyroidism and ophthalmopathy (dated by TCRdb to between 2019 and 2020). General notes on the study: Peripheral blood samples were taken at initial diagnosis, before any treatment was given. To identify TCR V-J signatures that set the groups apart, the researchers used a discovery cohort of more than 95 patients, made up of around 40 with Graves' ophthalmopathy and about 60 with stable Graves' hyperthyroidism. Prospective prediction of ophthalmopathy was tested in an independent validation cohort of some 20 hyperthyroidism patients and 17 patients who later progressed to ophthalmopathy. For training and testing, the 100 or so patients in the discovery cohort were randomly divided in a 7:3 ratio. In addition, the study compared T-cell repertoires in thyroid tissue and in blood from roughly six Graves' hyperthyroidism patients. After sampling, hyperthyroidism patients received methimazole starting at 30 mg daily, and ophthalmopathy patients received high-dose intravenous methylprednisolone. The paper describes TCR Vbeta CDR3 sequencing of around 130 peripheral blood samples, made up of 43 ophthalmopathy patients, 70 to 75 hyperthyroidism patients and roughly 17 progressor patients.

Amplification of TCR beta CDR3 regions was carried out from RNA transcripts. A first-round RT-PCR of the TCR CDR3 used the HTBI primer set with the Qiagen OneStep RT-PCR kit. A second multiplex PCR round built the libraries, followed by size selection and purification. The libraries were sequenced on an Illumina HiSeq2000 using paired-end 100 bp reads. The authors' pipeline ran thus. SOAPnuke was used to process the raw data, removing reads that contained adapters or uncalled bases, had a mean Phred below 15, or lacked an exact match to the constant primer or identifier. High-quality paired reads were merged using COPE v1.2.5, and each unique nucleotide sequence was defined as a clonotype. MiTCR v1.1 was used to align clonotypes to the IMGT TRBV, TRBD and TRBJ reference segments. The analysis was restricted to V-J combinations with a frequency above 0.0001, which together covered roughly 99% of the repertoires. A TCS score was defined as the ratio between F50 (clonal expansion) and ExV (chaos), using BLOSUM62-based TCRdist between CDR3 peptides within each V-J. Welch's t-statistics and random forest reduced roughly 540 V-J features to 10 to 15, which were used in a naive Bayes classifier (R e1071). Using fastp trimming at Q25 and MiXCR clonotype assembly, TCRdb reanalyzed the public sequencing data and kept in-frame beta chains. Rows are unified per CDR3 protein, each entry keeping the most common DNA and genes. The V and J calls shown here were made by TCRdb, not taken from the authors' results. A total of about 300,000 distinct CDR3 sequences appear in this sample, about 25% of them only once. About a quarter of the sample rests with the top ten.

V gives up 5 bases and J gives up 5 bases, and the segment between their germline ends measures 18 bases. Reading the germline V gene gives CDR1 SGHNT and CDR2 YENEEA. The CDR3, cysteine through phenylalanine, is 15 amino acids long. Only the CDR3 DNA stays, 45 bases, in frame from base 1. Hyperthyroidism patients were newly diagnosed, had a disease duration of under 2 months, and were aged 18 to 65 years. Exclusion was applied to patients with uncontrolled infections, other autoimmune diseases, pregnancy or lactation. Clinical symptoms, serum thyroxine and TRAb, thyroid ultrasound, and orbital computed tomography formed the basis for the diagnoses. For progressor patients, blood was drawn at the first diagnosis of hyperthyroidism, before any ophthalmopathy symptoms had appeared. PBMCs were separated from roughly 9.6 ml of fresh peripheral blood using Ficoll-Paque density gradient centrifugation. Progressor patients were initially diagnosed with Graves' hyperthyroidism and developed ophthalmopathy during follow-up. Total RNA was extracted with Trizol reagent, and quality was checked on an Agilent 2100 Bioanalyzer.

Ten or more counts support this clonotype. Its antigen remains undetermined. No base qualities exist here, and no much larger clone lies one base off it. Paper-wide results and their limitations: In validation, the model predicted progression to ophthalmopathy with roughly 70% sensitivity and over 72% specificity, a median of around six months before onset. Most expanded thyroid clonotypes (frequency above 0.001) were also detected in blood, a finding suggesting that blood repertoires may reflect thyroid immune responses. Sample size was not statistically predetermined, and investigators were not blinded to group allocation. A model built on a 13 V-J signature distinguished ophthalmopathy from stable hyperthyroidism, reaching about 88% sensitivity and about 81% specificity in cross-validation and 80%/75% in testing.

This chain joins TRBV11-3 to TRBJ2-5, with the D call perhaps TRBD1 or TRBD2, each one matching 6 bases. Sequencing input: blood. The receptor was derived from a man aged 35-49 years with Graves' hyperthyroidism that later progressed to Graves' ophthalmopathy. The bases are TGTGCCAGCAGCCGGGGGCCCGGGACGACTGAGACCCAGTACTTC. The encoded protein is CASSRGPGTTETQYF.